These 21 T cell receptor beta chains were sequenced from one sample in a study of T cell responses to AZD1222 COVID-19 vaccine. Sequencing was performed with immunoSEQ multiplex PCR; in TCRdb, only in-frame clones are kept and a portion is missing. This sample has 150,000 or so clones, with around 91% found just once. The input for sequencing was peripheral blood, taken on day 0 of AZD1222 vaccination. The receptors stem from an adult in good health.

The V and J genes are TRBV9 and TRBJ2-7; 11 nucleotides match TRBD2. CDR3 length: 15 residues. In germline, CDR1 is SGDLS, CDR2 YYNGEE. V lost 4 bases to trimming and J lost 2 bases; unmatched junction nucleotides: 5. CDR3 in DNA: TGTGCCAGCAGCCCAGGGACTAGCGGAGCCTACGAGCAGTACTTC. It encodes CASSPGTSGAYEQYF.

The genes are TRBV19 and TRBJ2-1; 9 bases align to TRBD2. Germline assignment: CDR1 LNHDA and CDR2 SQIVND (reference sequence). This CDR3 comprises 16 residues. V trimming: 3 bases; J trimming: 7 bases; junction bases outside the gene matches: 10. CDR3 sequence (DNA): TGTGCCAGTAGTATGTCGGGTAGCGGGAGACAGAATGAGCAGTTCTTC. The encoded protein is CASSMSGSGRQNEQFF.

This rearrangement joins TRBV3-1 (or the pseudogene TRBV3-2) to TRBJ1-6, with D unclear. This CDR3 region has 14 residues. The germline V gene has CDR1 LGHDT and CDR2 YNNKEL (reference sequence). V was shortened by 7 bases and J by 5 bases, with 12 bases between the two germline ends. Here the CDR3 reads CASKGNRDNSPLHF. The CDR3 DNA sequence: TGTGCCAGCAAAGGAAACAGAGATAATTCACCCCTCCACTTT.

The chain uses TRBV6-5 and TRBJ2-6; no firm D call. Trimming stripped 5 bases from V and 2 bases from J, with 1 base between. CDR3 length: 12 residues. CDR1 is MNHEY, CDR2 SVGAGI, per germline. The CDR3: CASSPGANVLTF. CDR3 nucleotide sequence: TGTGCCAGCAGTCCTGGGGCCAACGTCCTGACTTTC.

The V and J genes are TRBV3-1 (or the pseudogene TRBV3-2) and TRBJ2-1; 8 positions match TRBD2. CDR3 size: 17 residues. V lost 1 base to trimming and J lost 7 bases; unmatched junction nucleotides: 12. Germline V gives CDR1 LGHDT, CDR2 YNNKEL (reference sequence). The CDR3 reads CASSQGAVAGGKNEQFF. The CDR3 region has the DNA TGTGCCAGCAGCCAAGGTGCGGTGGCGGGAGGCAAAAATGAGCAGTTCTTC.

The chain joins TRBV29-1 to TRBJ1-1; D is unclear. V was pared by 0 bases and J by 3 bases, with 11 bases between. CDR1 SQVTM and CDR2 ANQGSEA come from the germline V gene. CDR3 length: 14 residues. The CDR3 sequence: CSVEDTQVDTEAFF. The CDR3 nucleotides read TGCAGCGTTGAAGATACGCAGGTCGACACTGAAGCTTTCTTT.

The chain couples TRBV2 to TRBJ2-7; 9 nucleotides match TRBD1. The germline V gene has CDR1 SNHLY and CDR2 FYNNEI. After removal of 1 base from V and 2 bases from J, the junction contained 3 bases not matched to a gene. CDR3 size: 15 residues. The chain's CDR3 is CASSEGTGAPYEQYF. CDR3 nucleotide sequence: TGTGCCAGCAGTGAAGGGACAGGGGCCCCCTACGAGCAGTACTTC.

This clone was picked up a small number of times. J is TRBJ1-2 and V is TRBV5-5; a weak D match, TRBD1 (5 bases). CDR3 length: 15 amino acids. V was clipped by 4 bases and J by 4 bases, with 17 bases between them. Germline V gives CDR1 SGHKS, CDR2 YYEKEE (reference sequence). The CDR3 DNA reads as TGTGCCAGCAGCCTAGACCCGGTTGGGGGCTATGGCTACACCTTC. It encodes CASSLDPVGGYGYTF.

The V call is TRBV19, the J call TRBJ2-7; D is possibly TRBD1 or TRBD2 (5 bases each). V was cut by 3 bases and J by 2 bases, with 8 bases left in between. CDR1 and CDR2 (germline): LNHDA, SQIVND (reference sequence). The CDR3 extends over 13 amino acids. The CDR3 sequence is CASSMGDPYEQYF. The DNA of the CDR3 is TGTGCCAGTAGTATGGGGGATCCCTACGAGCAGTACTTC.

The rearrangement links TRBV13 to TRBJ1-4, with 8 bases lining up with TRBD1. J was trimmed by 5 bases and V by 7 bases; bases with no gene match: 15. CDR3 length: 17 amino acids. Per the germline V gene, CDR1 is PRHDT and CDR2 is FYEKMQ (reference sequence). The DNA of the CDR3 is TGTGCCAGCACCCTTTTCCGGGACAGGAACGTAAATGAAAAACTGTTTTTT. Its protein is CASTLFRDRNVNEKLFF.

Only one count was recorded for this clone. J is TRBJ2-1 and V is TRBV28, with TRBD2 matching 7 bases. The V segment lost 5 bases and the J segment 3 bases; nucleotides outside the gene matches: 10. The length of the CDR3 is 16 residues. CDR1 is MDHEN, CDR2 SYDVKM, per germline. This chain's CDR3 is CASSPGPSGSYNEQFF. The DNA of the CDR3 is TGTGCCAGCAGTCCAGGTCCTAGCGGTAGCTACAATGAGCAGTTCTTC.

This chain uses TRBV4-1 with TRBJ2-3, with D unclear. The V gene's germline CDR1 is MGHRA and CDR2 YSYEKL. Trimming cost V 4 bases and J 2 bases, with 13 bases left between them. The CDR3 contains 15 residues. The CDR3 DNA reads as TGCGCCAGCAGCCTCTATAATGGGGACACAGATACGCAGTATTTT. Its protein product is CASSLYNGDTDTQYF.

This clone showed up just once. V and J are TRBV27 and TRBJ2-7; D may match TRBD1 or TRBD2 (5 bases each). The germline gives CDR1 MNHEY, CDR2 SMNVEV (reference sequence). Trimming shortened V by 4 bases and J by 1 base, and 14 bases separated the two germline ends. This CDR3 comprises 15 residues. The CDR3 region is CASSSAGGISYEQYF. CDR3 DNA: TGTGCCAGCAGTTCCGCTGGGGGAATTTCCTACGAGCAGTACTTC.

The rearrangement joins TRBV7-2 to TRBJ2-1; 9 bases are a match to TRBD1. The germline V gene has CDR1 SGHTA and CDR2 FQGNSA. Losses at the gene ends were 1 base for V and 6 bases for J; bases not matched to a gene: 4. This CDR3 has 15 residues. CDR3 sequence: CASSLGGTGSNEQFF. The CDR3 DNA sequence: TGTGCCAGCAGCTTAGGAGGGACAGGGTCCAATGAGCAGTTCTTC.

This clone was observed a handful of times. CDR3 in DNA: TGTGCCAGCAGCTTGTTACTCGACAATGAGCAGTTCTTC. Residues: CASSLLLDNEQFF. The chain carries TRBV5-6 and TRBJ2-1; no reliable D call. CDR3 length: 13 residues. The V end was cut by 1 base, the J end by 5 bases, with 7 bases between. Germline CDR1 SGHDT, CDR2 YYEEEE.

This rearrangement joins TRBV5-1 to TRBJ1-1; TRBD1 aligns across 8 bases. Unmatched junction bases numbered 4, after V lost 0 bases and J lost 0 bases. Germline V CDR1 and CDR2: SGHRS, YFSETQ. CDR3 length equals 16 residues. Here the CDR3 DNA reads TGCGCCAGCAGCTTGGGTTCAGGGGGCATGAACACTGAAGCTTTCTTT. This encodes CASSLGSGGMNTEAFF.

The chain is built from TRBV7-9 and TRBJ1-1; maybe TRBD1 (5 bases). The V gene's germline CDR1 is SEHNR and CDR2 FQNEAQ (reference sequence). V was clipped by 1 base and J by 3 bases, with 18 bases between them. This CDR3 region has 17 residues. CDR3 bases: TGTGCCAGCAGCTTAGGATATTATTTGGGGGAGGACACTGAAGCTTTCTTT. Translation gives CASSLGYYLGEDTEAFF.

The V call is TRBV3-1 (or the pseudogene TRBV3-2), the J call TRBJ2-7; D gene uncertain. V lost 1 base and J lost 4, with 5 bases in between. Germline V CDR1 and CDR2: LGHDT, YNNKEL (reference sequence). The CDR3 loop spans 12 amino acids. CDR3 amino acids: CASSQGEYEQYF. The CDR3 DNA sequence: TGTGCCAGCAGCCAAGGCGAGTACGAGCAGTACTTC.

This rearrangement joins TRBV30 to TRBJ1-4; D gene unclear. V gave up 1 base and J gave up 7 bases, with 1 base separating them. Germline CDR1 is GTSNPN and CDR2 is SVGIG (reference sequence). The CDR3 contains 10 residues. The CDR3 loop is CAWSAEKLFF. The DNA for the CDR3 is TGTGCCTGGAGTGCTGAAAAACTGTTTTTT.

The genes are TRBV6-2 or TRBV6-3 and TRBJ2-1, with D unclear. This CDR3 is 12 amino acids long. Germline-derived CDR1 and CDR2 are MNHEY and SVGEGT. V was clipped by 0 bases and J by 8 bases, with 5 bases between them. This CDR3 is CASSYSSHEQFF. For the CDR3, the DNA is TGTGCCAGCAGTTACTCTTCCCATGAGCAGTTCTTC.

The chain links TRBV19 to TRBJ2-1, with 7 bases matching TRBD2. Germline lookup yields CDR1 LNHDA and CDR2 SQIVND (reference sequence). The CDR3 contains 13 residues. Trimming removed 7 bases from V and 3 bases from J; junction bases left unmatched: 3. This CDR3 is CASNSGYYNEQFF. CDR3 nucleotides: TGTGCCAGTAATAGCGGGTACTACAATGAGCAGTTCTTC.